Listed here are 8 T cell receptor beta chains from one sample, sequenced in a study of cytomegalovirus exposure and HLA in healthy donors. Sequencing used immunoSEQ multiplex PCR; TCRdb keeps in-frame clones, though not all of them. The sample includes under 250,000 clones, approximately 87% of them seen just once. Sequenced input: PBMCs. Receptor source: a woman younger than 30 in good health and CMV-seronegative.

The chain carries TRBV19 and TRBJ2-5, with unresolved D. Germline V gene data show CDR1 as LNHDA and CDR2 as SQIVND (reference sequence). The length of the CDR3 is 13 residues. The V gene lost 5 bases and the J gene lost 4 bases, with 11 bases spanning the gap. This chain's CDR3 is CASSVAWGETQYF. DNA of the CDR3: TGTGCCAGTAGTGTGGCCTGGGGAGAGACCCAGTACTTC. Supplemented by reference TRBV19 and TRBJ2-5, the full variable domain reads DGGITQSPKYLFRKEGQNVTLSCEQNLNHDAMYWYRQDPGQGLRLIYYSQIVNDFQKGDIAEGYSVSREKKESFPLTVTSAQKNPTAFYLCASSVAWGETQYFGPGTRLLVL.

The rearrangement joins TRBV30 to TRBJ2-1; D could derive from TRBD1 or TRBD2 (5 bases each). With 5 bases removed from V and 6 bases from J, the gap between germline ends came to 14 bases. CDR1 GTSNPN and CDR2 SVGIG come from the germline V gene (reference sequence). CDR3 length equals 13 residues. CDR3 coding DNA: TGTGCCTGGTCTCCCGGGACCGCCAATGAGCAGTTCTTC. Protein: CAWSPGTANEQFF. Variable domain in full (rest from reference TRBV30 and TRBJ2-1): SQTIHQWPATLVQPVGSPLSLECTVEGTSNPNLYWYRQAAGRGLQLLFYSVGIGQISSEVPQNLSASRPQDRQFILSSKKLLLSDSGFYLCAWSPGTANEQFFGPGTRLTVL.

The V and J genes are TRBV2 and TRBJ2-1; 9 nucleotides agree with TRBD2. V was pared by 8 bases and J by 0 bases, with 8 bases of the junction left unmatched. Germline V gives CDR1 SNHLY, CDR2 FYNNEI. This CDR3 region has 16 residues. The CDR3 region has the DNA TGTGCCAGCGGGGCTCTAGCGGGAAGCTCCTACAATGAGCAGTTCTTC. Translating it yields CASGALAGSSYNEQFF.

The chain combines TRBV19 with TRBJ1-2, with D possibly TRBD1 on 5 matching bases. The V end lost 4 bases, the J end lost 2 bases, and 14 bases lay between the germline ends. CDR3 size: 15 residues. Germline V lookup: CDR1 LNHDA, CDR2 SQIVND (reference sequence). The CDR3 region has the DNA TGTGCCAGTAGTACCGACTCGACAGTGAACTATGGCTACACCTTC. This gives the protein CASSTDSTVNYGYTF.

The gene calls are TRBV7-9 and TRBJ2-5, with D tentatively TRBD1 (5 bases). V lost 0 bases and J lost 7, with 12 bases in between. CDR1 and CDR2 (germline): SEHNR, FQNEAQ (reference sequence). This CDR3 is 14 amino acids long. The CDR3 DNA is TGTGCCAGCAGCTTAGCCTCCTTTCAGGGGACCCAGTACTTC. It is translated as CASSLASFQGTQYF.

The chain uses TRBV28 and TRBJ2-1, with 13 positions matching TRBD2. CDR3 length: 15 amino acids. The V gene's germline CDR1 is MDHEN and CDR2 SYDVKM. V was pared by 6 bases and J by 10 bases, with 9 bases of the junction left unmatched. The CDR3 DNA is TGTGCCAGCAGGGCGCGGACTAGCGGGAGTCAGGAGCAGTTCTTC. This encodes CASRARTSGSQEQFF.

This clone was counted only a few times. The chain carries TRBV19 and TRBJ2-4, with a tentative D call TRBD2 (5 bases). V shed 3 bases and J shed 2 bases, with 8 bases lying between them. The germline CDR1 and CDR2 sequences are LNHDA and SQIVND (reference sequence). The CDR3 extends over 14 amino acids. Here the CDR3 reads CASSIGMSKNIQYF. CDR3 sequence (DNA): TGTGCCAGTAGTATCGGGATGTCCAAAAACATTCAGTACTTC.

V is TRBV2 and J is TRBJ1-5, with a tentative D call TRBD1 (5 bases). Per the germline V gene, CDR1 is SNHLY and CDR2 is FYNNEI. This CDR3 has 14 residues. V lost 8 bases and J 2 bases, leaving 13 bases between the germline ends. This CDR3 reads CASDGVGGNQPQHF. Written as DNA, the CDR3 is TGTGCCAGCGATGGCGTAGGGGGCAATCAGCCCCAGCATTTT.